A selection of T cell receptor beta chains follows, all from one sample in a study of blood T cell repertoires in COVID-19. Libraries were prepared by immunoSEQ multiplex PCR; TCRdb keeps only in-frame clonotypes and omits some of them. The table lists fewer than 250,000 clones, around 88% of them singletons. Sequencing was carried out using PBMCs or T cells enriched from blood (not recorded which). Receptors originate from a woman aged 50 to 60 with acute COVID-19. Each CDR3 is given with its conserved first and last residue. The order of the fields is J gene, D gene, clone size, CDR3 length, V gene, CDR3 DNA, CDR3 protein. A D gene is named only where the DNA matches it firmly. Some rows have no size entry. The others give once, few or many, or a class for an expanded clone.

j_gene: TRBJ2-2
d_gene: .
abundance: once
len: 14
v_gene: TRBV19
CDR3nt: TGTGCCAGTAGTAGTGCAGGTGACACCGGGGAGCTGTTTTTT
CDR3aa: CASSSAGDTGELFF

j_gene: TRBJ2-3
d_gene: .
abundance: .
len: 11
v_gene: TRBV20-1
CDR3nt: TGCAGTGGGGGAGTGGGCAATACGCAGTATTTT
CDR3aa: CSGGVGNTQYF

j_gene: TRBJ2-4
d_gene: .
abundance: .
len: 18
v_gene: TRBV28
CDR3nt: TGTGCCAGCAGTTTTATGGCAGTCGAAACCTTAGCCAAAAACATTCAGTACTTC
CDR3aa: CASSFMAVETLAKNIQYF

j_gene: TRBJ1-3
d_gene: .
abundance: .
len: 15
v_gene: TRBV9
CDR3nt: TGTGCCAGCAGCGCCCGAGGGGCGGGGGGAAACACCATATATTTT
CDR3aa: CASSARGAGGNTIYF

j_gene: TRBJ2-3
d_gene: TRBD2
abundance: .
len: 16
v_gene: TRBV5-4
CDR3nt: TGTGCCAGCAGCCTTCGGACTAGCGGGGCCCGAGATACGCAGTATTTT
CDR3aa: CASSLRTSGARDTQYF

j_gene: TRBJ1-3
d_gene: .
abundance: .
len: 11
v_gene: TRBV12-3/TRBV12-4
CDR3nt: TGTGCCAGCAGTTTGGGCCGACCCATATATTTT
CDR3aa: CASSLGRPIYF

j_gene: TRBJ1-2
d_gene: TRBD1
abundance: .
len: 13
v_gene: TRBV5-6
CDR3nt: TGTGCCAGCAGCTTAGGACAGGGTGATGGCTACACCTTC
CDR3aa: CASSLGQGDGYTF

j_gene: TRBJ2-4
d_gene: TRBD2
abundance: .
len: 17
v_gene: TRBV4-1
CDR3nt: TGCGCCAGCAGCCAACCCAGGGAGGGATTGAAAAGGAACATTCAGTACTTC
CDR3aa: CASSQPREGLKRNIQYF

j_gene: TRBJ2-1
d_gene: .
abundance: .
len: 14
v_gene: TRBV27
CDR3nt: TGTGCCAGCACCCCCCGGTTTAGCAGCAATGAGCAGTTCTTC
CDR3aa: CASTPRFSSNEQFF

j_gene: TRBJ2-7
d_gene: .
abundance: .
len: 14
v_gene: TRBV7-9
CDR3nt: TGTGCCAGCAGCTTAGTAGCCTTCTCCTACGAGCAGTACTTC
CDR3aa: CASSLVAFSYEQYF

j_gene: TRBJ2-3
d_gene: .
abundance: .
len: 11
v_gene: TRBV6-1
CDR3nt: TGTGCCAGCGCCTTAGTCGATACGCAGTATTTT
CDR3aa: CASALVDTQYF

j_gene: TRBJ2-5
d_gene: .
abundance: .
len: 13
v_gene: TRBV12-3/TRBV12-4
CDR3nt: TGTGCCAGCAGTTATGGCCGCTGGGAGACCCAGTACTTC
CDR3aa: CASSYGRWETQYF

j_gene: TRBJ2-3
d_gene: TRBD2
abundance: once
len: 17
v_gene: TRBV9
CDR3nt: TGTGCCAGCAGCGCCGCTGTGTTGGCTAGCGGGTCAGATACGCAGTATTTT
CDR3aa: CASSAAVLASGSDTQYF

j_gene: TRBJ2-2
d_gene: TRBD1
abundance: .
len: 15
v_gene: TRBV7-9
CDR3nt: TGTGCCAGCAGCTCAGGACAGGGCTCCACCGGGGAGCTGTTTTTT
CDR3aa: CASSSGQGSTGELFF

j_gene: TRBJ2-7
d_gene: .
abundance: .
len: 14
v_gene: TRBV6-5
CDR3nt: TGTGCCAGCAGTTACGGGCAGGGATTGTACGAGCAGTACTTC
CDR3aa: CASSYGQGLYEQYF

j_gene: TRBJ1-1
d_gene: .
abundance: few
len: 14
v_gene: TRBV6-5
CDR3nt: TGTGCCAGCAGTTACTCGGGGGGTCACACTGAAGCTTTCTTT
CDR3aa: CASSYSGGHTEAFF

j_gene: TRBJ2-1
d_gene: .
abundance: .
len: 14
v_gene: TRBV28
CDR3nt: TGTGCCAGCAGTTTTATTAGACTGGTCGATGAGCAGTTCTTC
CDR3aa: CASSFIRLVDEQFF

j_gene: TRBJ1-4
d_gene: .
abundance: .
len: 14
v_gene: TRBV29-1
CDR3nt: TGCAGCGTTGCCTTGGGGGGGACTAATGAAAAACTGTTTTTT
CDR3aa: CSVALGGTNEKLFF

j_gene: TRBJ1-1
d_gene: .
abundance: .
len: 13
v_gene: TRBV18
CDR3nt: TGTGCCAGCTCACCACCGACACGCAGTGAAGCTTTCTTT
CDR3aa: CASSPPTRSEAFF

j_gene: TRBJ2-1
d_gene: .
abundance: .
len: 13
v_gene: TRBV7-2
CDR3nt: TGTGCCAGCAGCGATCTAGCGCGTAATGAGCAGTTCTTC
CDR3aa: CASSDLARNEQFF

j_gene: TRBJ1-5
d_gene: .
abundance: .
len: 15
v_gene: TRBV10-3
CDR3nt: TGTGCCATCAGTGAGTCGTCAGGGGGCAATCAGCCCCAGCATTTT
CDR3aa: CAISESSGGNQPQHF

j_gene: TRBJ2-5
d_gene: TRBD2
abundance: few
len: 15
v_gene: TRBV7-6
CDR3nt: TGTGCCAGCAGCTCTTCCACTAGCGGGAGGGAGGGCCAGTACTTC
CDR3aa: CASSSSTSGREGQYF

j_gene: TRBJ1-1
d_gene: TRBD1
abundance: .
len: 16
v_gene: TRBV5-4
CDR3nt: TGTGCCAGCAGCCCCCGAGGGGGCGCGGGGAACACTGAAGCTTTCTTT
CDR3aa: CASSPRGGAGNTEAFF

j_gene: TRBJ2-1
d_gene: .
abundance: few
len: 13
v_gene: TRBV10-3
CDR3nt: TGTGCCATCAGTGTCTCCGGGAGCAATGAGCAGTTCTTC
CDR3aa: CAISVSGSNEQFF

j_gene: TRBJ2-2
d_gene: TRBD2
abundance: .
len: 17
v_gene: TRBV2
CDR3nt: TGTGCCAGCAGTGTCAAAGTAAGCGGGAGTAACACCGGGGAGCTGTTTTTT
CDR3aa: CASSVKVSGSNTGELFF

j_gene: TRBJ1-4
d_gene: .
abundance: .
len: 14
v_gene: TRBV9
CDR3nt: TGTGCCAGCAGCGCACAAGGGGCTAATGAAAAACTGTTTTTT
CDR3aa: CASSAQGANEKLFF

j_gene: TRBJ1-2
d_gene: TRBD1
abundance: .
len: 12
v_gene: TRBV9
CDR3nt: TGTGCCAGCAGCGGCAGGGGGTTTGGCTACACCTTC
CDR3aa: CASSGRGFGYTF

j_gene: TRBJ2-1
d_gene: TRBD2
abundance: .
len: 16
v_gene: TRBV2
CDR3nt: TGTGCCAGCAGAATTGGACTAGCGGGGACTTACAATGAGCAGTTCTTC
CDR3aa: CASRIGLAGTYNEQFF

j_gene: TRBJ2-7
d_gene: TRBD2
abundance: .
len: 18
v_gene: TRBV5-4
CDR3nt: TGTGCCAGCAGCTTGGGTGGGACTAGCGGGAGAGCGGCCTACGAGCAGTACTTC
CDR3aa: CASSLGGTSGRAAYEQYF

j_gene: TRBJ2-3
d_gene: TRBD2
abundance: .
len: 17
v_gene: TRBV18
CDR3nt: TGTGCCAGCTCACCATTCCTAGCGGGAGGGCCCACAGATACGCAGTATTTT
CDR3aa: CASSPFLAGGPTDTQYF

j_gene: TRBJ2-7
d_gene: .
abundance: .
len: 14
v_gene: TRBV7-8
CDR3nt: TGTGCCAGCAGCTTCAGCGGTAGCTCCTACGAGCAGTACTTC
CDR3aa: CASSFSGSSYEQYF

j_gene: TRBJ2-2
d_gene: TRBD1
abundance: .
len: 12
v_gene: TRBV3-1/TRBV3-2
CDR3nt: TGTGCCACGACAGGGGCCACCGGGGAGCTGTTTTTT
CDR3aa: CATTGATGELFF

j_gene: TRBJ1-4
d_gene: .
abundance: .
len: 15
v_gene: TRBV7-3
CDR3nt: TGTGCCAGCAGCACTCAGGGTGCCACTAATGAAAAACTGTTTTTT
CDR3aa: CASSTQGATNEKLFF

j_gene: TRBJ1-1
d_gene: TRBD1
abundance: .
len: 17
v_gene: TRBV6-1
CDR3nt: TGTGCCAGCAGTGAATCGGGACAGGGGGTATGGAACACTGAAGCTTTCTTT
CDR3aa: CASSESGQGVWNTEAFF

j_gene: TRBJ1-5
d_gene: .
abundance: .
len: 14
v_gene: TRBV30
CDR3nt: TGTGCCTGGAGTGTAGAGCAGGGAGGTCAGCCCCAGCATTTT
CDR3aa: CAWSVEQGGQPQHF

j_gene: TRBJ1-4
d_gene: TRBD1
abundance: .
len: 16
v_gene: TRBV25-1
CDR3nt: TGTGCCAGCAGTGCCCCCGGGGACAGGGGGGAAGAAAAACTGTTTTTT
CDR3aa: CASSAPGDRGEEKLFF

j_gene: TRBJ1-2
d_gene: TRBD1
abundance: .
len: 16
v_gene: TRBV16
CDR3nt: TGTGCCAGCAGCCGCCTGGGACAGGGGGCTGCCTATGGCTACACCTTC
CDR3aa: CASSRLGQGAAYGYTF

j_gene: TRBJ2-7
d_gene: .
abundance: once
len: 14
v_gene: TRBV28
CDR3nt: TGTGCCAGCACCTCTCGGGGAGGGGGCTACGAGCAGTACTTC
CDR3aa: CASTSRGGGYEQYF

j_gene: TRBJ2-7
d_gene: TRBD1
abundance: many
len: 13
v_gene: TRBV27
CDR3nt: TGTGCCAGCAGTTTAGGACAGGATTACGAGCAGTACTTC
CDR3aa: CASSLGQDYEQYF

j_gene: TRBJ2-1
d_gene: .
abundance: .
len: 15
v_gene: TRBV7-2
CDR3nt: TGTGCCAGCAGCTTGGGGAGTTGGGTAATGAATGAGCAGTTCTTC
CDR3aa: CASSLGSWVMNEQFF

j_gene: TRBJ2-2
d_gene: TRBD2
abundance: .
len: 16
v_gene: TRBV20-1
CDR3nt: TGCAGTGCTAGTCGGGGACTAGCGATGAACACCGGGGAGCTGTTTTTT
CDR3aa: CSASRGLAMNTGELFF